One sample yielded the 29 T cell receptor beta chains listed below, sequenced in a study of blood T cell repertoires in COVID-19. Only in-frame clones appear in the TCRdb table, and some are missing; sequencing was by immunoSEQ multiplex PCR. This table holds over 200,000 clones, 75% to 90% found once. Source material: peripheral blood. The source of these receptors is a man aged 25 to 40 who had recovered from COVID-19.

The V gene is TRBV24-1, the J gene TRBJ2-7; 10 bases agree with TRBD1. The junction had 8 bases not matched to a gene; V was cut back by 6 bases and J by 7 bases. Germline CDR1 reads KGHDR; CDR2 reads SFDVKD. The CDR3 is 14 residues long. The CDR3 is CATSTRDRGGEQYF. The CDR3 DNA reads TGTGCCACCAGTACCCGGGACAGGGGTGGAGAGCAGTACTTC.

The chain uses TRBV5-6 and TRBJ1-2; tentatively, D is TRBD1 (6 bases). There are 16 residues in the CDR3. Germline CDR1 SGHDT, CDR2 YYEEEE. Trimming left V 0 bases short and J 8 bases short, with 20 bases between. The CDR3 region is CASSLAGEGGRWGYTF. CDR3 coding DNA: TGTGCCAGCAGCTTGGCCGGGGAGGGGGGCCGTTGGGGCTACACCTTC.

CDR3 bases: TGTGCCAGCAGCTTAGTGACGGGACAAGCGATTGGGGAGCAGTACTTC. Protein: CASSLVTGQAIGEQYF. V and J are TRBV7-6 and TRBJ2-7; maybe TRBD1 (6 bases). CDR1 is SGHVS, CDR2 FNYEAQ, per germline. Trimming stripped 1 base from V and 7 bases from J, with 20 bases between. CDR3 size: 16 residues. Together with reference TRBV7-6 and TRBJ2-7, the CDR3 gives the full variable domain: GAGVSQSPRYKVTKRGQDVALRCDPISGHVSLYWYRQALGQGPEFLTYFNYEAQQDKSGLPNDRFSAERPEGSISTLTIQRTEQRDSAMYRCASSLVTGQAIGEQYFGPGTRLTVT.

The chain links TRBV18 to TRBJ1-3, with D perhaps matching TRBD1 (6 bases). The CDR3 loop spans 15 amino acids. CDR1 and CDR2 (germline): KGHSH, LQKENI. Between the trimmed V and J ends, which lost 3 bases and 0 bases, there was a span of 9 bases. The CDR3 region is CASSPPGASGNTIYF. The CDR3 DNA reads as TGTGCCAGCTCACCCCCAGGGGCCTCTGGAAACACCATATATTTT.

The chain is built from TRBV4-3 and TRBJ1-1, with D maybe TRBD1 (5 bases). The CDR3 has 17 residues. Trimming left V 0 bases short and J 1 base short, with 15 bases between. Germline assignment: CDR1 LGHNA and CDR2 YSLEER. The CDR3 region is CASSQDARGAPNTEAFF. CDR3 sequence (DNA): TGCGCCAGCAGCCAAGACGCACGCGGGGCCCCGAACACTGAAGCTTTCTTT.

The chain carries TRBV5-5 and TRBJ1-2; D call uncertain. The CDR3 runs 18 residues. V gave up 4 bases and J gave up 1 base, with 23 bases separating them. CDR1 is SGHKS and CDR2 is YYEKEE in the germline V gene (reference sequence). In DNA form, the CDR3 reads TGTGCCAGCAGCCCCGAGAGGTCGACTGATCTTTATAACTATGGCTACACCTTC. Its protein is CASSPERSTDLYNYGYTF.

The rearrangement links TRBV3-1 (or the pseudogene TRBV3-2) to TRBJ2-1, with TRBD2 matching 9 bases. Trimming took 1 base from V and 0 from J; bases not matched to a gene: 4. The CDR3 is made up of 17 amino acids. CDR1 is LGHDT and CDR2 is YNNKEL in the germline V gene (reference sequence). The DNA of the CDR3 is TGTGCCAGCAGCCAAGGGGCTAGCGGGGCCTCCTACAATGAGCAGTTCTTC. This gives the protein CASSQGASGASYNEQFF.

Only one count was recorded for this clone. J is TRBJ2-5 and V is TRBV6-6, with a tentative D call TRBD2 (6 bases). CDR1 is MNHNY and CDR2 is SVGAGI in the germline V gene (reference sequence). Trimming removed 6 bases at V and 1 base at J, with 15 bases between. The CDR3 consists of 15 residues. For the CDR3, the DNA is TGTGCCAGCAGCCGCCCCCGGGGGAGCCAAGAGACCCAGTACTTC. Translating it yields CASSRPRGSQETQYF.

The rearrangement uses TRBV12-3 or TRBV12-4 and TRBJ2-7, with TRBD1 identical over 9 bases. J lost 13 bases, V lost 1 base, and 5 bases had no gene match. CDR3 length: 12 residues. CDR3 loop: CASSLGGQGKYF. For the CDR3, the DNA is TGTGCCAGCAGTTTAGGAGGACAGGGGAAATACTTC.

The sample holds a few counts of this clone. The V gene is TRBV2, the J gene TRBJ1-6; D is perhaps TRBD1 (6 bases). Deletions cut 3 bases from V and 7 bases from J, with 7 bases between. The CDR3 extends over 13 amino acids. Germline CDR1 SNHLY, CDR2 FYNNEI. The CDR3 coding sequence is TGTGCCAGCAGTGATAGGGGGAATTCACCCCTCCACTTT. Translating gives CASSDRGNSPLHF.

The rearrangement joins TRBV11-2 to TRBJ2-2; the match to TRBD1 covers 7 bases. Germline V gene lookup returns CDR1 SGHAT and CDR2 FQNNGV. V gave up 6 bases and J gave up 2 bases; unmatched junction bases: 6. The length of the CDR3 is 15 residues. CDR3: CASRSTGINTGELFF. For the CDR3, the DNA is TGTGCCAGCAGATCGACAGGGATCAACACCGGGGAGCTGTTTTTT. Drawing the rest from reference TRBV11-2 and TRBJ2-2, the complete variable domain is EAGVAQSPRYKIIEKRQSVAFWCNPISGHATLYWYQQILGQGPKLLIQFQNNGVVDDSQLPKDRFSAERLKGVDSTLKIQPAKLEDSAVYLCASRSTGINTGELFFGEGSRLTVL.

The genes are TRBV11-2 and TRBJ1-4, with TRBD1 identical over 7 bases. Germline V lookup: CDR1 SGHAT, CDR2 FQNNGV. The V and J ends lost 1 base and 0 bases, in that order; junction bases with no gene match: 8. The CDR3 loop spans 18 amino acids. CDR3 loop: CASSLGRGQRATNEKLFF. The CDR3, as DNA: TGTGCCAGCAGCTTAGGTCGGGGACAGAGGGCAACTAATGAAAAACTGTTTTTT.

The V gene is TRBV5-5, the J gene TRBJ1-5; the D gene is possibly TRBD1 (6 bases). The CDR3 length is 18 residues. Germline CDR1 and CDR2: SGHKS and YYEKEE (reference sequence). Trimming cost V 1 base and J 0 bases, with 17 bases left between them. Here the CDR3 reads CASSLTDSLGHSNQPQHF. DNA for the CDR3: TGTGCCAGCAGCTTGACGGACAGTTTGGGGCATAGCAATCAGCCCCAGCATTTT.

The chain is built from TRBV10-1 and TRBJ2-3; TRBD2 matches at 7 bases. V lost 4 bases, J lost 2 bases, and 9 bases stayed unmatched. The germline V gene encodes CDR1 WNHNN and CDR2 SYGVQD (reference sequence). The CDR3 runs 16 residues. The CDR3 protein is CASSGFGGRFTDTQYF. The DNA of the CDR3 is TGCGCCAGCAGTGGATTCGGGGGGAGGTTCACAGATACGCAGTATTTT.

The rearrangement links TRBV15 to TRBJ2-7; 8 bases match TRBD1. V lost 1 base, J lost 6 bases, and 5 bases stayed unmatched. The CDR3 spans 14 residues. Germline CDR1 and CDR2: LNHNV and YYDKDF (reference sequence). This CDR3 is CATSRAGRGLEQYF. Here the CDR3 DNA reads TGTGCCACCAGCAGAGCCGGCAGGGGGCTCGAGCAGTACTTC.

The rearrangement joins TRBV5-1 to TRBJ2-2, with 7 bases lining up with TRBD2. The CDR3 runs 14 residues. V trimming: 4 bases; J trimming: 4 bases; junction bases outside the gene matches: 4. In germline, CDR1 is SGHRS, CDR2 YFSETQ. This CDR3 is CASSTREATGELFF. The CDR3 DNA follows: TGCGCCAGCAGCACCCGGGAGGCCACCGGGGAGCTGTTTTTT.

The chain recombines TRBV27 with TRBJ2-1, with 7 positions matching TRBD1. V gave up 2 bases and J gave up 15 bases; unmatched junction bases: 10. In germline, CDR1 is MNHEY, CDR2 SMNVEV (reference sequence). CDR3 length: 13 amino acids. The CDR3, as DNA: TGTGCCAGCAGTTTACCGGGACAGTATAGATGGTTCTTC. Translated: CASSLPGQYRWFF.

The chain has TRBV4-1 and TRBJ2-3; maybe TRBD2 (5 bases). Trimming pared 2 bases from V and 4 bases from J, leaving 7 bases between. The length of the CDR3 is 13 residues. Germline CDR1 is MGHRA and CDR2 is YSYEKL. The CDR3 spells CASSQLGADTQYF. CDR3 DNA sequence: TGCGCCAGCAGCCAACTGGGAGCAGATACGCAGTATTTT.

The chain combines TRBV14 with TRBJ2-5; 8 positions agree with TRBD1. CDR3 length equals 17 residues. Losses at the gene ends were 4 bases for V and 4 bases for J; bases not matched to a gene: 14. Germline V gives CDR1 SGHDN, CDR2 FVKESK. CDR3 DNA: TGTGCCAGCAGCCCAGAAGGACAGGGTTTCTACGGAGAGACCCAGTACTTC. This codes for CASSPEGQGFYGETQYF.

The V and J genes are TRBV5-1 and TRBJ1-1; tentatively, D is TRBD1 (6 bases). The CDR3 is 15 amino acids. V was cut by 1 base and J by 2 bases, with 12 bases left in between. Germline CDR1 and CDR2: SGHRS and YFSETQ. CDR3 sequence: CASSLYPTGNTEAFF. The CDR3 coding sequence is TGCGCCAGCAGCTTGTACCCGACAGGAAACACTGAAGCTTTCTTT.

The CDR3 spells CASSLNSEQYF. The DNA for the CDR3 is TGTGCCAGCAGCTTGAACTCCGAGCAGTACTTC. This chain joins TRBV11-2 and TRBJ2-7; D is ambiguous. This CDR3 has 11 residues. Trimming left V 3 bases short and J 6 bases short, with 6 bases between. Germline assignment: CDR1 SGHAT and CDR2 FQNNGV.

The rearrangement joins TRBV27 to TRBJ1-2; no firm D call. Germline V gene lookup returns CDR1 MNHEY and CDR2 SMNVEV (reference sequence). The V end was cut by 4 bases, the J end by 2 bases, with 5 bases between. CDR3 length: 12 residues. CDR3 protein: CASSSRNYGYTF. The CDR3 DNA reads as TGTGCCAGCAGTTCGCGGAACTATGGCTACACCTTC.

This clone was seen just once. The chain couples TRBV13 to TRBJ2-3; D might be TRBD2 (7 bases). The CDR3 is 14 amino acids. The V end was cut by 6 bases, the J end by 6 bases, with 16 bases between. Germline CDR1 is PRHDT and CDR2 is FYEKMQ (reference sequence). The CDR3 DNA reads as TGTGCCAGCAGTCTACGGGGGGCGGTGGATACGCAGTATTTT. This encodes CASSLRGAVDTQYF.

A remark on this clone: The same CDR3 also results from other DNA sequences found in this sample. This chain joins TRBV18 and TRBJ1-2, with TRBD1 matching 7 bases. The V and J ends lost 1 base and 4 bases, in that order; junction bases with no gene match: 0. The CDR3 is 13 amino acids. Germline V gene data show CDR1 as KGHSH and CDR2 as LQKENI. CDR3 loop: CASSPRDSYGYTF. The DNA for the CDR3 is TGTGCCAGCTCACCACGGGACAGCTATGGCTACACCTTC.

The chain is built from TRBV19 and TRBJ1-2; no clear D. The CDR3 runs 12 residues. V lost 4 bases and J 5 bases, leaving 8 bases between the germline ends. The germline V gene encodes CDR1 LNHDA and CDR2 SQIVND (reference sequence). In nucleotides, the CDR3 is TGTGCCAGTAGTAGGCAGGATTATGGCTACACCTTC. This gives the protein CASSRQDYGYTF.

The CDR3 coding sequence is TGCGCCAGCAAGGTAGCGGGGGCGGGTACGCAGTATTTT. It specifies CASKVAGAGTQYF. The chain recombines TRBV10-1 with TRBJ2-3, with 9 positions matching TRBD2. The CDR3 loop spans 13 amino acids. V trimming: 7 bases; J trimming: 8 bases; junction bases outside the gene matches: 7. The germline V gene has CDR1 WNHNN and CDR2 SYGVQD (reference sequence).

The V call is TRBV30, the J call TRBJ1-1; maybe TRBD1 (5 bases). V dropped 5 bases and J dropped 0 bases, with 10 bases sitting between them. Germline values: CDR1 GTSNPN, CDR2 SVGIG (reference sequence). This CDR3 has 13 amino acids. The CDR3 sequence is CAWDSLMNTEAFF. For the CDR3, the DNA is TGTGCCTGGGACAGCTTGATGAACACTGAAGCTTTCTTT.

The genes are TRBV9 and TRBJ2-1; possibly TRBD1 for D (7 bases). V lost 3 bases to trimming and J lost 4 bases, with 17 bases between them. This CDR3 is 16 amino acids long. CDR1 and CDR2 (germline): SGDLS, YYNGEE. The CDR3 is CASSAPAQGGYNEQFF. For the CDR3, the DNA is TGTGCCAGCAGCGCTCCGGCTCAGGGGGGATACAATGAGCAGTTCTTC.

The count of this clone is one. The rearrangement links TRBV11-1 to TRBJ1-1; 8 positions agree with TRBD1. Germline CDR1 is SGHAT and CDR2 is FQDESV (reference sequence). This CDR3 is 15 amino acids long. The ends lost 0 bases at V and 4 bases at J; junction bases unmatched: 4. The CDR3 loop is CASSLATGDVTEAFF. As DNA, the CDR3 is TGTGCCAGCAGCTTAGCGACAGGGGACGTCACTGAAGCTTTCTTT.